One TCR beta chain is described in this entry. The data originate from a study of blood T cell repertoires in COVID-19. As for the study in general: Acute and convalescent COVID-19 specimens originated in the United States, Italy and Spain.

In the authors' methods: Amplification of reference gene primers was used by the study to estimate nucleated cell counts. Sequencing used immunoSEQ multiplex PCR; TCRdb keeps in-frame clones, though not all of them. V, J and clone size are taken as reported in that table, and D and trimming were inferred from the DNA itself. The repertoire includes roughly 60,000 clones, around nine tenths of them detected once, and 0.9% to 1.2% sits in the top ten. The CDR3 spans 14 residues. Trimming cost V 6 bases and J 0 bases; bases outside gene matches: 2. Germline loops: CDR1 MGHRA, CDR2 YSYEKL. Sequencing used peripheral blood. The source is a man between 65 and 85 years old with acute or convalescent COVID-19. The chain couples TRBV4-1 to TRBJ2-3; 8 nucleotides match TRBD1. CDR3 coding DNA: TGCGCCAGCAGTCAGGGGGCTAGCACAGATACGCAGTATTTT. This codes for CASSQGASTDTQYF.